This TCR beta chain was obtained from a study of blood T cell repertoires in COVID-19. The overall study: The analysed material was cDNA or gDNA that came from T cells, B-cell-depleted T cells, or PBMCs.

The CDR3 contains 14 residues. Germline values: CDR1 ENHRY, CDR2 SYGVKD. V dropped 6 bases and J dropped 3; count of bases not matched to a gene: 4. Profiled with immunoSEQ multiplex PCR; TCRdb holds only in-frame clones, not every one. Among about 86,000 clones listed, around four fifths were seen once. Material for sequencing was peripheral blood. The chain recombines TRBV10-3 with TRBJ1-5; TRBD1 matches 8 bases. The sequence was collected from a woman older than 75 with active or convalescent COVID-19. In DNA form, the CDR3 reads TGTGCCATCAGCAAGACAGGGGACAATCAGCCCCAGCATTTT. Its protein is CAISKTGDNQPQHF.